The subject of this entry is one TCR beta chain. TCRdb itself ran the 5' RACE reads through MiXCR, one entry per CDR3 protein. This table has approximately 24,000 distinct CDR3 sequences, 10% to 15% appearing once. This sample is part of a study of CD8 T cells in ankylosing spondylitis. Germline lookup yields CDR1 SGHVS and CDR2 FNYEAQ. CDR3 length: 12 amino acids. V was trimmed by 0 bases and J by 12 bases, leaving 9 bases between them. The sequenced sample consisted of blood. The TCR comes from a male donor with ankylosing spondylitis or in good health (not recorded which). The rearrangement uses TRBV7-6 and TRBJ2-1; D is possibly TRBD2 (5 bases). This chain's CDR3 is CASSLAGLAQFF. DNA for the CDR3: TGTGCCAGCAGCTTAGCAGGACTGGCGCAGTTCTTC.